One and the same sample provided the 32 T cell receptor beta chains below, sequenced in a study of response to subunit inactivated influenza vaccine. One entry per CDR3 protein results from TCRdb running MiXCR on the RT-PCR reads. The sample carries about 540,000 distinct CDR3 sequences, 14% recorded once. The input for sequencing was PBMCs from blood, taken 11 to 12 days after vaccination. The receptors stem from a man aged 45-60 years who received an inactivated influenza vaccine.

J is TRBJ2-4 and V is TRBV7-2; D gene ambiguous. V lost 1 base and J lost 8, with 12 bases in between. There are 14 residues in the CDR3. Germline-derived CDR1 and CDR2 are SGHTA and FQGNSA. The CDR3 loop reads CASSLGGNLDIQYF. The CDR3 DNA sequence: TGTGCCAGCAGCTTAGGTGGGAATTTGGACATTCAGTACTTC.

The CDR3 nucleotides are TGCAGTCCGGCGACAGGGGGTTGGGGTGAGCAGTTCTTC. Its protein is CSPATGGWGEQFF. The rearrangement links TRBV20-1 to TRBJ2-1; 9 nucleotides agree with TRBD1. Germline values: CDR1 DFQATT, CDR2 SNEGSKA (reference sequence). With 8 bases clipped from V and 9 bases from J, the junction kept 11 bases outside the gene matches. CDR3 length: 13 amino acids.

This chain joins TRBV10-3 and TRBJ2-2; 7 bases map to TRBD1. This CDR3 comprises 13 residues. Germline CDR1 reads ENHRY; CDR2 reads SYGVKD. V was pared by 7 bases and J by 5 bases, with 4 bases of the junction left unmatched. The CDR3 region is CAINKQGTGELFF. CDR3 sequence (DNA): TGTGCCATCAATAAACAGGGGACCGGGGAGCTGTTTTTT.

The chain employs TRBV27 and TRBJ1-5; the D is unclear. The CDR3 loop spans 16 amino acids. Trimming removed 2 bases at V and 0 bases at J, with 11 bases between. Germline CDR1 and CDR2: MNHEY and SMNVEV (reference sequence). Written as DNA, the CDR3 is TGTGCCAGCAGTTTAGAAGGCAGATATAGCAATCAGCCCCAGCATTTT. This sequence encodes CASSLEGRYSNQPQHF.

The J gene is TRBJ1-2, the V gene TRBV27, with a weak D call TRBD1 (5 bases). The germline V gene encodes CDR1 MNHEY and CDR2 SMNVEV (reference sequence). V lost 5 bases, J lost 4 bases, and 26 bases lay in between. The CDR3 extends over 18 amino acids. The DNA for the CDR3 is TGTGCCAGCAGTCCCTACATGGGATACCCCCAGGGACGCTATGGCTACACCTTC. This translates into CASSPYMGYPQGRYGYTF.

The CDR3 DNA is TGTGCCAGCAGTCCCGAGGAGAGGCATCAGCCCCAGCATTTT. The encoded protein is CASSPEERHQPQHF. V usage is TRBV6-1 and J usage is TRBJ1-5; D not resolved. The ends were cut back, 5 bases at V and 5 bases at J, with 13 bases in the middle. CDR1 and CDR2 (germline): MNHNS, SASEGT. The CDR3 loop spans 14 amino acids.

This clonotype was picked up a small number of times. The CDR3 DNA is TGCGCCAGCAGCCCACGTCCTGGCCCCTACGAGCAGTACTTC. This gives the protein CASSPRPGPYEQYF. The J gene is TRBJ2-7, the V gene TRBV5-1, with no clear D. The CDR3 extends over 14 amino acids. V was pared by 4 bases and J by 2 bases, with 13 bases between. The germline V gene has CDR1 SGHRS and CDR2 YFSETQ.

The CDR3 DNA follows: TGTGCCAGCAGCCTTTGGGCGGGAGATACGCAGTATTTT. Protein product: CASSLWAGDTQYF. The rearrangement uses TRBV11-2 and TRBJ2-3; D possibly corresponds to TRBD2 (5 bases). Trimming left V 5 bases short and J 5 bases short, with 11 bases between. The CDR3 covers 13 residues. Germline V gene lookup returns CDR1 SGHAT and CDR2 FQNNGV.

The rearrangement uses TRBV29-1 and TRBJ1-2, with a possible D match to TRBD1 (6 bases). Trimming took off 4 bases at V and 1 base at J, with 10 bases between the two ends. From germline, CDR1 is SQVTM and CDR2 ANQGSEA. The CDR3 contains 13 residues. Written as DNA, the CDR3 is TGCAGCGTTGGGACAGACAATAACTATGGCTACACCTTC. It is translated as CSVGTDNNYGYTF. Full variable domain (remainder filled in from reference TRBV29-1 and TRBJ1-2): SAVISQKPSRDICQRGTSLTIQCQVDSQVTMMFWYRQQPGQSLTLIATANQGSEATYESGFVIDKFPISRPNLTFSTLTVSNMSPEDSSIYLCSVGTDNNYGYTFGSGTRLTVV.

This clonotype was picked up a small number of times. The rearrangement joins TRBV12-3 or TRBV12-4 to TRBJ1-1; 9 bases agree with TRBD1. With V trimmed by 3 bases and J by 1 base, 6 bases remained unmatched. The CDR3 length is 16 residues. CDR3 sequence (DNA): TGTGCCAGCAGTTTGAACAACAGGGGGCCGAACACTGAAGCTTTCTTT. Amino acid sequence: CASSLNNRGPNTEAFF.

This sequence joins TRBV3-1 and TRBJ1-3; D unresolved. This CDR3 region has 15 residues. The germline CDR1 and CDR2 sequences are LGHDT and YNNKEL (reference sequence). V lost 4 bases, J lost 0 bases, and 10 bases lay in between. In nucleotides, the CDR3 is TGTGCCAGCAGCCCGGACGGGATCTCTGGAAACACCATATATTTT. Protein sequence: CASSPDGISGNTIYF.

The rearrangement uses TRBV12-3 or TRBV12-4 and TRBJ2-7; D may be TRBD1 or TRBD2 (5 bases each). V was shortened by 6 bases and J by 2 bases, with 14 bases between the two germline ends. The CDR3 has 14 amino acids. This CDR3 reads CASSRGRGTYEQYF. CDR3 DNA: TGTGCCAGCAGCCGGGGACGGGGAACCTACGAGCAGTACTTC.

The CDR3 nucleotides are TGTGCCACCAGAGCCACAGGGGGGACTGAAGCTTTCTTT. Translated: CATRATGGTEAFF. The chain carries TRBV24-1 and TRBJ1-1, with 8 bases identical to TRBD1. The CDR3 length is 13 residues. CDR1 and CDR2 from the germline V gene are KGHDR and SFDVKD. The V gene end was trimmed by 7 bases and the J gene end by 5 bases; junction bases not matched to a gene: 5.

This clonotype was seen only a few times. The chain couples TRBV2 to TRBJ2-5, with D possibly matching TRBD2 (6 bases). Germline CDR1 and CDR2: SNHLY and FYNNEI. The V gene lost 4 bases and the J gene lost 2 bases, with 14 bases spanning the gap. The CDR3 has 15 amino acids. This CDR3 is CASSGAGTLQETQYF. In DNA form, the CDR3 reads TGTGCCAGCAGTGGAGCCGGGACTCTACAAGAGACCCAGTACTTC.

The genes are TRBV5-6 and TRBJ2-1; TRBD1 aligns across 10 bases. V lost 4 bases to trimming and J lost 8 bases; unmatched junction nucleotides: 9. Looked up from germline, CDR1 is SGHDT and CDR2 is YYEEEE. The CDR3 spans 15 residues. For the CDR3, the DNA is TGTGCCAGCAGCACCGGGACAGGGGTTTCCGATGAGCAGTTCTTC. It codes for CASSTGTGVSDEQFF.

This clonotype has at least ten counts. The chain employs TRBV29-1 and TRBJ2-7; TRBD1 matches at 8 bases. Germline V gene sequence: CDR1 SQVTM, CDR2 ANQGSEA. V lost 6 bases and J lost 6; bases outside the gene matches: 7. The CDR3 sequence is 12 residues long. CDR3 loop: CSVDRGGSEQYF. Written as DNA, the CDR3 is TGCAGCGTAGACAGGGGTGGTAGCGAGCAGTACTTC.

CDR3: CASSSGQKRHIQYF. The CDR3 DNA reads TGTGCCAGCAGTTCGGGACAAAAGAGGCACATTCAGTACTTC. The rearrangement uses TRBV6-2 or TRBV6-3 and TRBJ2-4; D perhaps matches TRBD1 (6 bases). V lost 4 bases, J lost 8 bases, and 15 bases lay in between. The germline CDR1 and CDR2 sequences are MNHEY and SVGEGT. The length of the CDR3 is 14 residues.

V and J are TRBV11-2 and TRBJ2-7; 11 nucleotides match TRBD2. V was pared by 3 bases and J by 5 bases, with 9 bases of the junction left unmatched. The CDR3 loop spans 16 amino acids. Germline CDR1 and CDR2: SGHAT and FQNNGV. Here the CDR3 DNA reads TGTGCCAGCAGCTTGGATCTAGCGGGGGGAAAGAACGAGCAGTACTTC. Amino acids: CASSLDLAGGKNEQYF.

This clonotype appeared a few times. This rearrangement joins TRBV12-3 or TRBV12-4 to TRBJ2-1, with D perhaps TRBD1 (5 bases). This CDR3 has 14 amino acids. V was pared by 4 bases and J by 7 bases, with 14 bases between. CDR3 sequence: CASSWVAGPNEQFF. The CDR3 DNA reads TGTGCCAGCAGTTGGGTGGCAGGGCCTAATGAGCAGTTCTTC.

The chain couples TRBV5-1 to TRBJ2-1, with D perhaps TRBD1 (5 bases). The CDR3 extends over 13 amino acids. The germline V gene has CDR1 SGHRS and CDR2 YFSETQ. V was shortened by 0 bases and J by 5 bases, with 6 bases between the two germline ends. The CDR3: CASSLATDNEQFF. The CDR3 bases are TGCGCCAGCAGCTTGGCGACAGACAATGAGCAGTTCTTC.

This clonotype was detected a few times. The V call is TRBV6-1, the J call TRBJ1-5, with D uncertain. The V end lost 2 bases, the J end lost 0 bases, and 5 bases lay between the germline ends. The CDR3 has 14 residues. Germline V CDR1 and CDR2: MNHNS, SASEGT. The DNA for the CDR3 is TGTGCCAGCAGTGAATTCAGTAGCAATCAGCCCCAGCATTTT. Protein product: CASSEFSSNQPQHF.

V usage is TRBV18 and J usage is TRBJ1-1, with no clear D. CDR3 size: 14 residues. The V and J ends lost 5 bases and 1 base respectively, with 11 bases between them. Germline loops: CDR1 KGHSH, CDR2 LQKENI. The CDR3 spells CASSFSGRNTEAFF. The CDR3 DNA reads as TGTGCCAGCTCATTCTCCGGGAGGAACACTGAAGCTTTCTTT.

The rearrangement links TRBV7-9 to TRBJ2-1, with 8 positions matching TRBD1. J was trimmed by 3 bases and V by 4 bases; bases with no gene match: 8. The CDR3 totals 16 residues. Germline CDR1 is SEHNR and CDR2 is FQNEAQ (reference sequence). CDR3 in amino acids: CASSSQQGVFYNEQFF. The CDR3 DNA follows: TGTGCCAGCAGCTCCCAACAGGGGGTTTTCTACAATGAGCAGTTCTTC.

This chain connects TRBV20-1 to TRBJ2-2; TRBD2 matches at 11 bases. The length of the CDR3 is 17 residues. Germline CDR1 is DFQATT and CDR2 is SNEGSKA (reference sequence). Unmatched junction bases numbered 10, after V lost 6 bases and J lost 1 base. The CDR3 coding sequence is TGCAGTGCCGCCTATTCCGGGACTAGCGGGAACACCGGGGAGCTGTTTTTT. Translation gives CSAAYSGTSGNTGELFF.

This chain joins TRBV12-3 or TRBV12-4 and TRBJ2-6; D is uncertain. V lost 6 bases, J lost 3 bases, and 12 bases lay in between. The CDR3 contains 15 residues. CDR3 amino acids: CASRKGEVGANVLTF. DNA of the CDR3: TGTGCCAGCAGGAAGGGTGAGGTTGGGGCCAACGTCCTGACTTTC.

This clonotype has just a few counts. The chain carries TRBV20-1 and TRBJ2-7, with 9 bases matching TRBD1. The V gene's germline CDR1 is DFQATT and CDR2 SNEGSKA (reference sequence). The V and J ends lost 0 bases and 0 bases, in that order; junction bases with no gene match: 3. This CDR3 is 15 amino acids long. CDR3 nucleotides: TGCAGTGCTAGAGATGGGGACAGGGCCTCCTACGAGCAGTACTTC. It is translated as CSARDGDRASYEQYF.

This clonotype came up many times. CDR3 sequence: CASSFGGSSYNEQFF. DNA for the CDR3: TGTGCCAGCAGCTTCGGGGGCAGCTCCTACAATGAGCAGTTCTTC. The V and J genes are TRBV28 and TRBJ2-1, with D tentatively TRBD1 or TRBD2 (6 bases each). There are 15 residues in the CDR3. Per germline, CDR1 MDHEN and CDR2 SYDVKM. V lost 6 bases to trimming and J lost 0 bases, with 12 bases between them.

This clonotype was detected many times. This chain uses TRBV5-1 with TRBJ2-1, with a weak D call TRBD1 (5 bases). This CDR3 spans 15 amino acids. The V gene lost 0 bases and the J gene lost 6 bases, with 13 bases spanning the gap. Germline V gene lookup returns CDR1 SGHRS and CDR2 YFSETQ. The CDR3, as DNA: TGCGCCAGCAGCTTGGCCAGGGAAAGGTTCAATGAGCAGTTCTTC. Translated, it gives CASSLARERFNEQFF.

The chain couples TRBV6-2 or TRBV6-3 to TRBJ1-1; D might be TRBD1 (5 bases). V lost 0 bases, J lost 5 bases, and 10 bases lay in between. This CDR3 is 14 amino acids long. The germline V gene encodes CDR1 MNHEY and CDR2 SVGEGT. CDR3: CASSYSLSGTEAFF. CDR3 nucleotide sequence: TGTGCCAGCAGTTACTCGTTGTCAGGGACTGAAGCTTTCTTT.

The CDR3: CASSQSGSATDTQYF. The CDR3 DNA is TGTGCCAGCAGCCAGAGCGGGTCCGCGACAGATACGCAGTATTTT. This sequence joins TRBV9 and TRBJ2-3; D perhaps matches TRBD2 (6 bases). V lost 4 bases to trimming and J lost 3 bases, with 15 bases between them. Germline CDR1 and CDR2: SGDLS and YYNGEE. CDR3 length equals 15 residues.

This clonotype was counted only a few times. The chain links TRBV10-3 to TRBJ2-3; 8 bases map to TRBD2. Germline CDR1 ENHRY, CDR2 SYGVKD. The CDR3 totals 14 residues. After removal of 7 bases from V and 0 bases from J, the junction contained 3 bases not matched to a gene. CDR3 in amino acids: CAITPGGSTDTQYF. CDR3 in DNA: TGTGCCATCACCCCGGGGGGGAGCACAGATACGCAGTATTTT.

This clonotype was observed a few times. J is TRBJ2-2 and V is TRBV19, with D tentatively TRBD1 (5 bases). Looked up from germline, CDR1 is LNHDA and CDR2 is SQIVND (reference sequence). Trimming removed 3 bases at V and 10 bases at J, with 21 bases between. The CDR3 totals 16 residues. The CDR3, as DNA: TGTGCCAGTAGTATTCCCGTTGGGTCCTTCAGGGCGGAGCTGTTTTTT. Its protein is CASSIPVGSFRAELFF.